The entry below gives a single TCR beta chain sequence along with its context. Its antigen is not known. Amplified TCR beta CDR3 regions were obtained using RNA transcripts as template. The library came from an HTBI-primed first-round RT-PCR and a second-round multiplex PCR. TCRdb reanalysed the multiplex PCR reads using MiXCR and keeps one entry per CDR3 protein. The sample records 340,000 or so distinct CDR3 sequences, roughly a sixth being singletons. CDR3 length equals 15 residues. Germline lookup yields CDR1 MNHNS and CDR2 SASEGT. Trimming cost V 2 bases and J 5 bases; bases outside gene matches: 3. Ophthalmopathy cases showed moderate-to-severe activity, scoring CAS ≥3 and NOSPECS ≥4, with duration under 3 months. These data originate in a study of Graves' ophthalmopathy and Graves' hyperthyroidism. Study-wide points: At less than 71% sensitivity and approximately 72% specificity, the model predicted progression of the ophthalmopathy. Blood contained most expanded thyroid clonotypes exceeding 0.001 frequency.

The clonotype was recovered from an adult man with Graves' ophthalmopathy. J is TRBJ2-5 and V is TRBV6-1, with 12 positions matching TRBD2. Sequenced input: peripheral blood. The CDR3 nucleotides read TGTGCCAGCAGTGAACTAGCGGGAGGGCGGGAGACCCAGTACTTC. It codes for CASSELAGGRETQYF.